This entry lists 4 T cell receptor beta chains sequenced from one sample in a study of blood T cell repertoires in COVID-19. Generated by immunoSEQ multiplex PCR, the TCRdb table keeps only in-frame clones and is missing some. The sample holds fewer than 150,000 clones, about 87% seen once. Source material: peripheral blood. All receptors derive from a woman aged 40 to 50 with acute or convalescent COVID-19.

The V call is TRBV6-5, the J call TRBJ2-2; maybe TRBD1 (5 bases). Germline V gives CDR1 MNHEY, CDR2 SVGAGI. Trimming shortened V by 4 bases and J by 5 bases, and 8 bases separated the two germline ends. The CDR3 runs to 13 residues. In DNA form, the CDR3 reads TGTGCCAGCAGTTTAGGGGTAACCGGGGAGCTGTTTTTT. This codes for CASSLGVTGELFF.

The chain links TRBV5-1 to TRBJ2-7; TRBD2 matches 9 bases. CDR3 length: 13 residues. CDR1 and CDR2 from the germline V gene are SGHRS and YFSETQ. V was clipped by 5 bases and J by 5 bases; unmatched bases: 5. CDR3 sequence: CASSRTSDNEQYF. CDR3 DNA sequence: TGCGCCAGCAGTAGGACTAGCGACAACGAGCAGTACTTC.

Here the CDR3 reads CASSSRQAPSRNQPQHF. The CDR3 DNA follows: TGTGCCAGCTCATCCCGACAGGCACCATCGCGCAATCAGCCCCAGCATTTT. The chain recombines TRBV18 with TRBJ1-5; possible D gene TRBD1, 6 bases. CDR1 is KGHSH and CDR2 is LQKENI in the germline V gene. The CDR3 runs to 17 residues. Trimming left V 5 bases short and J 2 bases short, with 19 bases between.

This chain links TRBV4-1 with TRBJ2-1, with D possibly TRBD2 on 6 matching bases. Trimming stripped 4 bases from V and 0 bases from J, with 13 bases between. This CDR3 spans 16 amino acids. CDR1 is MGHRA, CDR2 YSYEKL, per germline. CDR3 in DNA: TGCGCCAGCAGCCGCATAGCGGTTAGCTCCTACAATGAGCAGTTCTTC. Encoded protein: CASSRIAVSSYNEQFF.